Listed below are T cell receptor beta chains from one sample, sequenced in a study of T-cell memory formation after mild COVID-19. TCRdb reprocessed the 5' RACE reads with MiXCR, giving one entry per CDR3 protein. The repertoire holds about 600,000 distinct CDR3 sequences, with roughly a fifth as singletons. The source material was PBMCs or a T cell subset sorted from them (not recorded which). All receptors derive from an adult woman who had mild COVID-19 (a few samples of this study predate the infection). Cell type and time point are not known. The conserved cysteine and the conserved F or W are not part of the CDR3 here.

v_call	cdr3_length	cdr3_aa
TRBV20-1	13	SALAPTGPSDTQY
TRBV5-4	12	ASSSDGGNYGYT
TRBV7-9	15	ASSRGGLGDRNQPQH
TRBV5-6	14	ASSLLTSGRQETQY
TRBV10-3	13	ASTGAGSSYNEQF
TRBV3-1	13	ASSQDAGHIDTQY
TRBV7-3	13	ASSSYSGGEGGYT
TRBV7-9	10	ASSLTVDTQY
TRBV4-1	10	ASGTGVWGYT
TRBV9	14	ASSTSGALSTDTQY
TRBV20-1	12	SAEPAEPYNEQF
TRBV7-6	16	ASSLRIHGEGPHNEQF
TRBV12-3/TRBV12-4	12	ASSLSGVTGELF
TRBV3-1	13	ASSQDATVGDTQY
TRBV10-3	11	AISPFPDTEAF
TRBV5-5	16	ASSLLGLTVSSGNTIY
TRBV12-3/TRBV12-4	13	ASSYHTGGNYGYT
TRBV20-1	12	SVEREAPGNEQF
TRBV18	11	ASSTGASYEQY
TRBV5-1	12	ASSFGTINTEAF